These T cell receptor beta chains were read from a single sample in a study of blood T cells in healthy people across ages. One entry per CDR3 protein results from TCRdb running MiXCR on the 5' RACE reads. The repertoire consists of about 720,000 distinct CDR3 sequences, with 22% occurring once and the leading ten covering roughly 22%. The sample comprised blood. These receptor sequences come from a man aged 70-80 years in good health. Both conserved end residues are part of each CDR3. A D gene is named only where the DNA matches it firmly. Clone size is given for some rows only: seen once, a few or many times, or a class if the clone is expanded.

clone size,V gene,D gene,J gene,CDR3 protein,CDR3 DNA
NA,TRBV7-8,TRBD2,TRBJ2-7,CASRGLANYEQYF,TGTGCCAGCAGGGGACTAGCCAACTACGAGCAGTACTTC
NA,TRBV3-1,NA,TRBJ2-1,CASSQFSGSSYNEQFF,TGTGCCAGCAGCCAATTCTCCGGGAGCTCCTACAATGAGCAGTTCTTC
NA,TRBV9,NA,TRBJ1-2,CASSVDHRDGYTF,TGTGCCAGCAGCGTAGACCACAGGGATGGCTACACCTTC
NA,TRBV14,NA,TRBJ2-1,CASSQVLVGEQFF,TGTGCCAGCAGCCAAGTTTTGGTTGGTGAGCAGTTCTTC
few,TRBV15,NA,TRBJ1-2,CATSGHQGKRGGYTF,TGTGCCACCAGCGGCCATCAGGGGAAGAGAGGTGGCTACACCTTC
NA,TRBV18,TRBD1,TRBJ1-2,CASSTRQGADYGYTF,TGTGCCAGCTCAACGCGACAGGGGGCAGACTATGGCTACACCTTC
NA,TRBV21-1,NA,TRBJ1-6,CASSKDETGPYYNSPLHF,TGTGCCAGCAGCAAGGACGAGACAGGCCCCTACTATAATTCACCCCTCCACTTT
NA,TRBV18,NA,TRBJ2-3,CASSPFRARSDTQYF,TGTGCCAGCTCACCATTTAGGGCTAGGTCAGATACGCAGTATTTT
NA,TRBV20-1,NA,TRBJ1-6,CSASGSGPNSPLRF,TGCAGTGCTAGTGGGTCCGGGCCTAATTCACCCCTCCGCTTT
few,TRBV9,NA,TRBJ1-2,CASSGDSRWDGYTF,TGTGCCAGCAGCGGGGACTCCCGATGGGATGGCTACACCTTC
NA,TRBV19,NA,TRBJ1-2,CASSIGGNYGYTF,TGTGCCAGTAGTATTGGGGGTAACTATGGCTACACCTTC
NA,TRBV24-1,TRBD1,TRBJ1-2,CATRGAGQAYGYTF,TGTGCCACCAGAGGAGCTGGACAGGCCTATGGCTACACCTTC
many,TRBV29-1,NA,TRBJ2-1,CSVEDPFKPYNEQFF,TGCAGCGTTGAAGACCCATTTAAACCATACAATGAGCAGTTCTTC
few,TRBV5-1,TRBD2,TRBJ2-3,CASSPRTSGSSDTQYF,TGCGCCAGCAGCCCTAGGACTAGCGGGAGTTCAGATACGCAGTATTTT
NA,TRBV4-1,NA,TRBJ1-1,CASSQDGQADTEAFF,TGCGCCAGCAGCCAAGATGGGCAGGCGGACACTGAAGCTTTCTTT
few,TRBV14,NA,TRBJ1-1,CASSQGFSLGNAEAFF,TGTGCCAGCAGCCAAGGGTTTAGTCTCGGGAACGCTGAAGCTTTCTTT
few,TRBV7-8,NA,TRBJ1-3,CASSFGTVGNGNTIYF,TGTGCCAGCAGCTTCGGGACTGTCGGTAACGGAAACACCATATATTTT
NA,TRBV18,NA,TRBJ1-5,CASSPPEGGDQPQHF,TGTGCCAGCTCACCACCGGAAGGAGGCGATCAGCCCCAGCATTTT
NA,TRBV11-2,TRBD1,TRBJ2-5,CASSPLSQGDGTQYF,TGTGCCAGCAGCCCCCTGAGCCAGGGGGATGGGACCCAGTACTTC
NA,TRBV28,NA,TRBJ2-7,CASRTRQGGSEQYF,TGTGCCAGCAGAACCAGACAGGGAGGTAGCGAGCAGTACTTC
NA,TRBV10-3,NA,TRBJ2-2,CAINKRTADTGELFF,TGTGCCATCAACAAGCGGACGGCCGACACCGGGGAGCTGTTTTTT
few,TRBV20-1,TRBD2,TRBJ2-3,CSAVAGGSGNTQYF,TGCAGTGCTGTAGCGGGGGGCTCAGGGAATACGCAGTATTTT
NA,TRBV6-5,TRBD1,TRBJ2-7,CANRTGGTREQYF,TGTGCCAACCGGACAGGGGGGACCAGGGAGCAGTACTTC
NA,TRBV29-1,NA,TRBJ1-1,CSVHTLGRDTEAFF,TGCAGCGTGCACACCTTGGGGCGGGACACTGAAGCTTTCTTT
NA,TRBV12-3/TRBV12-4,TRBD2,TRBJ2-3,CASRLGRAGTDTQYF,TGTGCCAGCAGACTCGGACGAGCGGGGACAGATACGCAGTATTTT
many,TRBV27,NA,TRBJ2-1,CASSSSVYNEQFF,TGTGCCAGCAGTTCTTCTGTATACAATGAGCAGTTCTTC
few,TRBV18,TRBD1,TRBJ1-1,CASSPSGTGEAFF,TGTGCCAGCTCACCTTCCGGGACAGGAGAAGCTTTCTTT